This is a list of T cell receptor beta chains from one sample in a study of control samples from healthy donors and cancer patients. Clones were read by immunoSEQ multiplex PCR, and TCRdb kept only the in-frame ones, dropping some. This table holds over 45,000 clones, more than 90% found once. Sequencing was carried out using PBMCs. The source of these receptors is a young man with colorectal cancer. The CDR3 runs from the conserved cysteine through the conserved F or W. The D gene is left open where the match is weak. Clone size is shown for a subset of rows, as once, few, many or a class of expanded clone.

d_call clone_size j_call v_call cdr3_nt cdr3_aa
NA NA TRBJ1-2 TRBV19 TGTGCCAGTAGTATAGGAGGGCCAAATGGCTACACCTTC CASSIGGPNGYTF
TRBD2 NA TRBJ2-2 TRBV29-1 TGCAGCGTTGCAAGCGGGGGGTTGTCGAACACCGGGGAGCTGTTTTTT CSVASGGLSNTGELFF
TRBD1 NA TRBJ1-2 TRBV11-2 TGTGCCAGCAGCCTAAGGGGACAGGGGGCTGGCTATGGCTACACCTTC CASSLRGQGAGYGYTF
NA few TRBJ2-7 TRBV29-1 TGCAGCGTTGACGTGTTGGGTTGGGGCTACGAGCAGTACTTC CSVDVLGWGYEQYF
TRBD1 NA TRBJ2-7 TRBV5-4 TGTGCCAGTGGACAGGGGGCAGCCTACGAGCAGTACTTC CASGQGAAYEQYF
TRBD2 NA TRBJ2-3 TRBV7-2 TGTGCCAGCAGCTTAAGTCTAGCGGGGACAGATACGCAGTATTTT CASSLSLAGTDTQYF
NA NA TRBJ1-2 TRBV7-9 TGTGCCAGCAGCTTATTCGCGGCTAACTATGGCTACACCTTC CASSLFAANYGYTF
TRBD1 NA TRBJ1-4 TRBV5-1 TGCGCCAGCAGCTGGGGACAGGGTGGAGAAAAACTGTTTTTT CASSWGQGGEKLFF
NA NA TRBJ2-1 TRBV5-1 TGCGCCAGCAGCTTGTTAGGGGACGGCAATGAGCAGTTCTTC CASSLLGDGNEQFF
NA NA TRBJ2-6 TRBV4-3 TGCGCCAGCAGCCAAGTCCTCCAGGGAACTGGAGTCACTGGGGCCAACGTCCTGACTTTC CASSQVLQGTGVTGANVLTF
NA NA TRBJ1-5 TRBV7-8 TGTGCCAGCAGCTTATATCCCCGGGGCAGGGGCAATCAGCCCCAGCATTTT CASSLYPRGRGNQPQHF
NA once TRBJ1-2 TRBV5-4 TGTGCCAGCAGTTACCCCGGGGGCCAGGGGATAGGCTATGGCTACACCTTC CASSYPGGQGIGYGYTF
NA few TRBJ1-5 TRBV12-3/TRBV12-4 TGTGCCAGCAGTTTCCCCCGGGGGCCCCAGCATTTT CASSFPRGPQHF
TRBD1 NA TRBJ2-3 TRBV6-5 TGTGCCAGCAGTTTGTTACCGGGACAGCCTACAGATACGCAGTATTTT CASSLLPGQPTDTQYF
NA NA TRBJ2-2 TRBV4-2 TGTGCCAGCAGCCAAGATCGATTTTGGGGGACCGGGGAGCTGTTTTTT CASSQDRFWGTGELFF
NA NA TRBJ1-4 TRBV5-4 TGTGCCAGCAGCTTGTGGAGGGATAAGAATGAAAAACTGTTTTTT CASSLWRDKNEKLFF
TRBD1 once TRBJ2-5 TRBV27 TGTGCCAGCAGACAGGGGATCCAAGAGACCCAGTACTTC CASRQGIQETQYF
NA NA TRBJ2-2 TRBV3-1/TRBV3-2 TGTGCCAGCAGCCATTTTGTCTTCCAGGCTAACACCGGGGAGCTGTTTTTT CASSHFVFQANTGELFF
TRBD1 NA TRBJ1-5 TRBV10-2 TGCGCCAGCAGTTATCCGGGACAGGGACGCGGGGGCAATCAGCCCCAGCATTTT CASSYPGQGRGGNQPQHF
NA NA TRBJ1-2 TRBV7-2 TGTGCCAGCAGCTCCTTAGATTACCAATCCTTC CASSSLDYQSF
NA NA TRBJ1-2 TRBV25-1 TGTGCCAGCAGTGAAACCGGGACGGACTATGGCTACACCTTC CASSETGTDYGYTF
TRBD2 NA TRBJ2-1 TRBV7-2 TGTGCCAGCAGCTTTGTAAGTTGGGGAGGGGAGCAGTTCTTC CASSFVSWGGEQFF
TRBD2 NA TRBJ2-3 TRBV2 TGTGCCAGATCCAAAGCGGGGGGGCCGACAGATACGCAGTATTTT CARSKAGGPTDTQYF
NA NA TRBJ2-7 TRBV5-1 TGCGCCAGCAGCTATGGACAGCACTCCTACGAGCAGTACTTC CASSYGQHSYEQYF
NA NA TRBJ1-6 TRBV7-2 TGTGCCAGCAGCTTAGACCCAAATTCACCCCTCCACTTT CASSLDPNSPLHF
NA NA TRBJ2-3 TRBV29-1 TGCAGCGTTGGAGGGGATACGCAGTATTTT CSVGGDTQYF
TRBD1 NA TRBJ1-1 TRBV3-1/TRBV3-2 TGTGCCAGCAGCCAGGGAGACAGGGGGCAGTACACTGAAGCTTTCTTT CASSQGDRGQYTEAFF
TRBD1 few TRBJ1-6 TRBV7-8 TGTGCCAGCAGCTTACGACAGGGGCGTTCACCCCTCCACTTT CASSLRQGRSPLHF
TRBD2 NA TRBJ2-3 TRBV4-2 TGTGCCAGCAGCCAGGGGGCGACTAGCGGGAGGAGCACAGATACGCAGTATTTT CASSQGATSGRSTDTQYF
NA NA TRBJ1-1 TRBV6-6 TGTGCCAGCAGCGACTCCGCAGGGTTGACCACTGAAGCTTTCTTT CASSDSAGLTTEAFF
TRBD2 NA TRBJ2-3 TRBV9 TGTGCCAGCAGCGTAGCGGGGGGAAATACGCAGTATTTT CASSVAGGNTQYF
NA NA TRBJ2-1 TRBV4-2 TGTGCCAGCAGCCCTCGGCAGGACACCTACAATGAGCAGTTCTTC CASSPRQDTYNEQFF
NA NA TRBJ1-1 TRBV4-3 TGCGCCAGCAGCCAAGATGGGGGGCCAGTCGGAGCTTTCTTT CASSQDGGPVGAFF
TRBD1 NA TRBJ2-1 TRBV2 TGTGCCAGCAGGTCAATCCGGGACAGGGGGCTTGAGCAGTTCTTC CASRSIRDRGLEQFF
TRBD2 NA TRBJ2-1 TRBV15 TGTGCCACCAGCAGAGGGACTAGCGGGTACAATGAGCAGTTCTTC CATSRGTSGYNEQFF
NA NA TRBJ1-2 TRBV5-4 TGTGCCAGCAGCTTGGCCCTGGGGACTAACTATGGCTACACCTTC CASSLALGTNYGYTF
TRBD2 NA TRBJ2-1 TRBV7-9 TGTGCCAGCAGCTTTCTAGCGGGGGGGCGCTCCTACAATGAGCAGTTCTTC CASSFLAGGRSYNEQFF
TRBD2 NA TRBJ2-5 TRBV7-9 TGTGCCAGCAGCCGACCTGAGCGGGGGGAAGAGACCCAGTACTTC CASSRPERGEETQYF
NA few TRBJ1-1 TRBV4-1 TGCGCCAGCAGCCACCACGGACAGAACACTGAAGCTTTCTTT CASSHHGQNTEAFF
NA NA TRBJ1-2 TRBV18 TGTGCCAGCTCACCACCCACGGGTACCAACTATGGCTACACCTTC CASSPPTGTNYGYTF
NA NA TRBJ1-6 TRBV14 TGTGCCAGCAGCCAAGCGGTTTGGGGGTCACCCCTCCACTTT CASSQAVWGSPLHF
NA NA TRBJ1-1 TRBV27 TGTGCCAGCAGTTTAGTCCCAGGGGAGGGCACTGAAGCTTTCTTT CASSLVPGEGTEAFF
NA NA TRBJ2-1 TRBV5-1 TGCGCCAGCTCGCCGTCTCCGGAGGACCGGATGGGGTTCTTC CASSPSPEDRMGFF
NA NA TRBJ2-6 TRBV7-9 TGTGCCAGCAGGGAGGGCAACAGACGAAACTCTGGGGCCAACGTCCTGACTTTC CASREGNRRNSGANVLTF
NA NA TRBJ1-5 TRBV19 TGTGCCAGTAACACACAGGGTTACAATCAGCCCCAGCATTTT CASNTQGYNQPQHF
NA NA TRBJ2-2 TRBV6-1 TGTGCCAGCAGTGAATCAGAAACCGGGGAGCTGTTTTTT CASSESETGELFF
NA NA TRBJ1-2 TRBV10-3 TGTGCCATCAGTGAGAGCGGGGGGCAGGGGTACTATGGCTACACCTTC CAISESGGQGYYGYTF
TRBD1 NA TRBJ2-1 TRBV19 TGTGCCACCGACAGGGCTAGTGGGGAGCAGTTCTTC CATDRASGEQFF
NA NA TRBJ1-1 TRBV27 TGTGCCAGCAGTTTATCCCCAGTTCACGAAGCTTTCTTT CASSLSPVHEAFF
TRBD2 NA TRBJ2-2 TRBV5-1 TGCGCCAGCAGCTTTCTAGCGGTGAACACCGGGGAGCTGTTTTTT CASSFLAVNTGELFF
NA NA TRBJ2-1 TRBV3-1/TRBV3-2 TGTGCCAGCAGCCAATTCCATGAGCAGTTCTTC CASSQFHEQFF
NA NA TRBJ1-2 TRBV4-2 TGTGCCAGCAGCCAAGACCCTCCACCCCCGGAGGAGGCAAATGGCTACACCTTC CASSQDPPPPEEANGYTF
TRBD2 NA TRBJ2-1 TRBV27 TGTGCCAGCACTCTAGCGGGGGGGAGCTCCTACAATGAGCAGTTCTTC CASTLAGGSSYNEQFF